This T cell receptor (beta chain) was captured in a study of T cell repertoires in cytomegalovirus infection (dated by TCRdb to the late 2010s). With regard to the full study: The peptide stimulations were aimed at well-studied HLA-B-restricted epitopes as well as recently identified HLA-C-restricted CMV epitopes, whose presentation resists viral immunomodulation. The HLA type of each donor mattered for the analysis, because public TCR beta signatures pointed to carriage of CMV infection along with the matching HLA type.

Sample treatment or condition, as interpreted from the label and publication: in vitro stimulation with specific CMV peptide epitopes to enrich CMV-specific T cells. Instrument used: Illumina HiSeq 1500. The raw public reads went through TCRdb reprocessing: fastp at Q25, MiXCR clone calling, in-frame beta chains kept. One record per CDR3 amino acid sequence lists the most common genes and DNA. The sample data list 86,000 or so distinct CDR3 sequences, and 20% to 30% of these were observed just once. Jointly, the top ten make up approximately 48% of the sample. Study-level results and caveats: In the ex vivo response, HLA-C-restricted CMV-specific TCR beta clonotypes were dominant, and in two of eight donors the single most frequent clonotype came from this HLA-C-restricted group. In both this cohort and an independent cohort of some 380 donors, the cumulative frequency of public TCR beta family members distinguished carriers of CMV infection plus the relevant HLA type.

CDR1 and CDR2 were assigned from the germline V gene as SGHVS and FQNEAQ. The junction shows trimming of 3 bases on V and 4 bases on J, and the gene matches do not reach 2 bases of it. From its cysteine to its phenylalanine, the CDR3 spans 14 amino acids. Just the 42-base CDR3 DNA is kept, in frame starting at base 1. Concerning this clonotype: It lacks a known antigen. No per-base quality is available; no much larger clone lies one base away.

The sequencing used CD8+ T cells from cultured PBMCs, collected from culture after CMV antigen stimulation. The TCR was taken from a human donor in good health (CMV status not recorded). Some clones in this sample may be carry-over from other donors' samples. The sequence links TRBV7-8 to TRBJ1-4, with 7 bases aligning to TRBD1. CDR3 loop: CASSLGQNNEKLFF. The DNA reads as follows: TGTGCCAGCAGCTTGGGACAGAATAATGAAAAACTGTTTTTT.